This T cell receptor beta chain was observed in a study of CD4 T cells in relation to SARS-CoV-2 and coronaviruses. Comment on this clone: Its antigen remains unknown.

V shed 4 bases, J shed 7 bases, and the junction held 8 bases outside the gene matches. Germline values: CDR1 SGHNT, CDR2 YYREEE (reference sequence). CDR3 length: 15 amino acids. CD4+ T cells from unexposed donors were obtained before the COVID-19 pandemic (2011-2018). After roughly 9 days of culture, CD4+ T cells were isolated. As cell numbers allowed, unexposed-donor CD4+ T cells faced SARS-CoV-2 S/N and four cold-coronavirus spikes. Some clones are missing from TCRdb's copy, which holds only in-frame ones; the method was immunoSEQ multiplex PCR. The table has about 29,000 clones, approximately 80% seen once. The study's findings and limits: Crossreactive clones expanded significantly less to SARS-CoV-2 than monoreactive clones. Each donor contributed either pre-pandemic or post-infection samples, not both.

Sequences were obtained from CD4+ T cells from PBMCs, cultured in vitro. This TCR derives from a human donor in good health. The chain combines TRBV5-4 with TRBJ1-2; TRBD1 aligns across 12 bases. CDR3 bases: TGTGCCAGCAGCCCGGCGGGACAGGGGGCCTTTGGCTACACCTTC. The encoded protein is CASSPAGQGAFGYTF.